Listed below are T cell receptor beta chains from one sample, sequenced in a study of chemoradiotherapy in HPV16-positive cancers. Clones were read by immunoSEQ multiplex PCR, and TCRdb kept only the in-frame ones, dropping some. The sample includes about 14,000 clones, about two thirds of them seen just once. Sampling was performed from a patient who underwent chemoradiotherapy. These receptor sequences come from a human donor with HPV-associated anogenital cancer. The CDR3 runs from the conserved cysteine through the conserved F or W. D genes are given only for firm matches. Expanded clones get a size class; other rows say once, few or many, or leave the size out.

>once|TRBV2|TRBD1|TRBJ1-5
TGTGCCAGCAGCGACCCCAGGGGGCCTATTCAGCCCCAGCATTTT
CASSDPRGPIQPQHF
>medium-sized|TRBV4-1|.|TRBJ1-5
TGCGCCAGCAGCCGTAAGACTGGAGTTAATCAGCCCCAGCATTTT
CASSRKTGVNQPQHF
>.|TRBV2|.|TRBJ2-5
TGTGCCAGCAGTGGATTAGGTTGGTACTTC
CASSGLGWYF
>.|TRBV6-1|.|TRBJ1-5
TGTGCCAGCAATTCCGCGAGGGGTTTTAATCAGCCCCAGCATTTT
CASNSARGFNQPQHF
>.|TRBV4-3|.|TRBJ1-4
TGCGCCAGCAGCCAAGACGCGGCAACTAATGAAAAACTGTTTTTT
CASSQDAATNEKLFF
>.|TRBV7-2|.|TRBJ2-7
TGTGCCAGCAGCGGCCCGCCGGCGTACGAGCAGTACTTC
CASSGPPAYEQYF
>.|TRBV7-9|.|TRBJ1-6
TGTGCCAGCAGCTTCTCGACAAAGGGTTCACCCCTCCACTTT
CASSFSTKGSPLHF
>.|TRBV6-6|TRBD1|TRBJ1-2
TGTGCCAGCAGTTCGACCGGGACAGGCAACGGCTACACCTTC
CASSSTGTGNGYTF
>few|TRBV7-7|.|TRBJ2-5
TGTGCTAGCAGCTTAGGACCCAGCCAAGAGACCCAGTACTTC
CASSLGPSQETQYF
>few|TRBV15|TRBD1|TRBJ1-6
TGTGCCACCAGCAGAGGACAGGGCAATTCACCCCTCCACTTT
CATSRGQGNSPLHF
>once|TRBV11-2|.|TRBJ1-1
TGTGCCAGCAGCTTACGGGAGAACACTGAAGCTTTCTTT
CASSLRENTEAFF
>.|TRBV11-3|.|TRBJ2-2
TGTGCCAGCAGCTCCCGGGGGAACACCGGGGAGCTGTTTTTT
CASSSRGNTGELFF
>few|TRBV11-2|.|TRBJ2-7
TGTGCCAGCAGCAGGGGGGGACCCTACGAGCAGTACTTC
CASSRGGPYEQYF
>.|TRBV2|TRBD1|TRBJ1-4
TGTGCCAGCAACGGACAGGGATATAATGAAAAACTGTTTTTT
CASNGQGYNEKLFF
>.|TRBV2|.|TRBJ1-1
TGTGCCAGCAGTGTGAGGGGGGCTGGGGACACTGAAGCTTTCTTT
CASSVRGAGDTEAFF
>.|TRBV19|.|TRBJ1-2
TGTGCCAGTAGTATCTCTGGGGGAAAAAACTATGGCTACACCTTC
CASSISGGKNYGYTF
>.|TRBV7-4|TRBD1|TRBJ2-6
TGTGCCATTACCGGGGACAGGGGGCGAACTGGGGCCAACGTCCTGACTTTC
CAITGDRGRTGANVLTF
>.|TRBV5-1|.|TRBJ1-2
TGCGCCAGCAGCCCCGGGGGAGGGACCGTAAGGGGCTACACCTTC
CASSPGGGTVRGYTF
>few|TRBV4-1|.|TRBJ2-1
TGCGCCAGCAGCCAACTCCCCGGCCCCAATGAGCAGTTCTTC
CASSQLPGPNEQFF
>.|TRBV10-1|.|TRBJ2-7
TGCGCCAGCAGTGAACGTCCGGCAAGGGGCGAGCAGTACTTC
CASSERPARGEQYF
>.|TRBV28|.|TRBJ1-1
TGTGCCAGCAGTTTACGACCAAACACTGAAGCTTTCTTT
CASSLRPNTEAFF
>.|TRBV19|.|TRBJ1-1
TGTGCCAGTAGAGTATTACAGACGTCGAACACTGAAGCTTTCTTT
CASRVLQTSNTEAFF
>.|TRBV5-8|TRBD2|TRBJ2-5
TGTGCCAGCAGCTTGGGTGTCCTAGCGGGGGTTTTTGAGACCCAGTACTTC
CASSLGVLAGVFETQYF
>.|TRBV5-4|TRBD1|TRBJ2-2
TGTGCCAGCAGCCCGGCTAGGACAGGGTGGGCCGGGGAGCTGTTTTTT
CASSPARTGWAGELFF
>.|TRBV10-3|.|TRBJ1-2
TGTGCCATCAGCACCTTTGGGGGTGCGGGCTACACCTTC
CAISTFGGAGYTF
>.|TRBV12-2|.|TRBJ1-2
TGTGCAAGTCGCACGGCGGCAGGGAAGAATGTAGGTGGCTACACCTTC
CASRTAAGKNVGGYTF
>once|TRBV30|.|TRBJ1-6
TGTGCCTGGAGTGTAACCGGGATGACCCTCCACTTT
CAWSVTGMTLHF
>once|TRBV2|TRBD1|TRBJ1-1
TGTGCCAGCAGGGGGACAGGGGGCACTGAAGCTTTCTTT
CASRGTGGTEAFF
>.|TRBV11-2|TRBD1|TRBJ2-3
TGTGCCACTACCCTCGCCGGGACAGGGCCAGATACGCAGTATTTT
CATTLAGTGPDTQYF
>.|TRBV28|.|TRBJ2-7
TGTGCCAGCAGGGGGTCCTACGAGCAGTACTTC
CASRGSYEQYF